The sequence of this T cell receptor beta chain was determined in a study of shared clonotypes between healthy human individuals. The CDR3 consists of 15 residues. The data were produced by immunoSEQ multiplex PCR, yet TCRdb's version contains in-frame clones alone and is incomplete. The repertoire holds about 610,000 clones, almost 97% seen once, with 0.045% to 0.06% in the top ten. This clonotype was obtained from a young woman in good health. Sequencing was performed on naive CD4+ T cells sorted from blood. Subset specified: CD45RA+ positively selected. V and J are TRBV21-1 and TRBJ2-7; the D segment call TRBD1 is taken from the table without a DNA check. TRBV21-1 is designated a pseudogene. DNA of the CDR3: TGTGCCAGCAGCAAAGTAGGGACAGCCAACTACGAGCAGTACTTC. The encoded protein is CASSKVGTANYEQYF.